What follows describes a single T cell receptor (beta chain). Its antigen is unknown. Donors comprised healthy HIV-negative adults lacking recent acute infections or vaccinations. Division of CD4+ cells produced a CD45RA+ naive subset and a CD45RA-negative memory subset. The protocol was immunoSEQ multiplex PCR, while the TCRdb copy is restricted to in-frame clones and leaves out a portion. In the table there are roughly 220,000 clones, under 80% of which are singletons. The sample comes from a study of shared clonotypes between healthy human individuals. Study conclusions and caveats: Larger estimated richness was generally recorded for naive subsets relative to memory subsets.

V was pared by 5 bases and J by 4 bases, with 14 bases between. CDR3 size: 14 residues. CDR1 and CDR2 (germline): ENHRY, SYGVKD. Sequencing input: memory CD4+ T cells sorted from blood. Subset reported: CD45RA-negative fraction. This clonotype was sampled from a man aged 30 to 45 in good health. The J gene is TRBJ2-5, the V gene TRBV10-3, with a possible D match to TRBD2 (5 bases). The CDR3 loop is CAISLAGGPETQYF. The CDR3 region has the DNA TGTGCCATCAGTTTAGCCGGAGGACCAGAGACCCAGTACTTC.